Following are 26 T cell receptor beta chains from one sample sequenced in a study of blood T cell repertoires in COVID-19. Libraries were prepared by immunoSEQ multiplex PCR; TCRdb keeps only in-frame clonotypes and omits some of them. Among roughly 330,000 clones listed, 89% were seen once. The sample consisted of peripheral blood. Receptors originate from a man between 18 and 29 years old who had recovered from COVID-19.

The chain links TRBV2 to TRBJ2-3; 8 nucleotides match TRBD2. CDR1 SNHLY and CDR2 FYNNEI come from the germline V gene. This CDR3 comprises 13 residues. The CDR3 DNA sequence: TGTGCATCTACGGGAGGGCGCACAGATACGCAGTATTTT. Protein sequence: CASTGGRTDTQYF.

This chain connects TRBV30 to TRBJ1-6; 7 bases are a match to TRBD1. V trimming: 1 base; J trimming: 4 bases; junction bases outside the gene matches: 1. This CDR3 is 14 amino acids long. CDR1 and CDR2 from the germline V gene are GTSNPN and SVGIG (reference sequence). CDR3 loop: CAWSEGQYNSPLHF. CDR3 DNA sequence: TGTGCCTGGAGTGAGGGACAGTATAATTCACCCCTCCACTTT.

This chain joins TRBV10-3 and TRBJ1-2, with D possibly TRBD1 on 6 matching bases. The CDR3 extends over 17 amino acids. V lost 0 bases and J lost 0, with 14 bases in between. Germline CDR1 is ENHRY and CDR2 is SYGVKD. The CDR3 DNA is TGTGCCATCAGTGAGTCGTCAAGGACAGTCACTAACTATGGCTACACCTTC. Translation: CAISESSRTVTNYGYTF.

The chain couples TRBV6-5 to TRBJ2-3; D is ambiguous. V lost 6 bases and J 5 bases, leaving 9 bases between the germline ends. The CDR3 is 12 amino acids. Germline V gene data show CDR1 as MNHEY and CDR2 as SVGAGI. DNA of the CDR3: TGTGCCAGCAGCAACATCCGAGATACGCAGTATTTT. This gives the protein CASSNIRDTQYF.

The chain has TRBV21-1 and TRBJ2-5; TRBD2, the D gene given by the table, was not confirmed from the DNA. TRBV21-1 counts as a pseudogene. The CDR3 runs to 12 residues. The CDR3 spells CASSSRRETQYF. CDR3 nucleotides: TGTGCCAGCAGTTCTAGAAGAGAGACCCAGTACTTC.

As for this clone: Because the CDR3's place on the DNA is in doubt, the DNA is left out and the CDR3 is given as listed by TCRdb. The rearrangement links TRBV21-1 to TRBJ2-6; the D call TRBD1 from the table was never checked on the DNA. TRBV21-1 is described as a pseudogene. The CDR3 has 21 residues if both end residues are counted. This CDR3 is CASSKFAGGTGSNSGANVLTF.

In this sample, this clone turned up once. The genes are TRBV4-1 and TRBJ1-1, with TRBD1 identical over 7 bases. Germline V gives CDR1 MGHRA, CDR2 YSYEKL. V trimming: 5 bases; J trimming: 1 base; junction bases outside the gene matches: 1. The CDR3 totals 13 residues. The CDR3 is CASSWDRNTEAFF. The CDR3 nucleotides are TGCGCCAGCAGCTGGGACAGGAACACTGAAGCTTTCTTT.

The chain carries TRBV19 and TRBJ1-4; 7 nucleotides match TRBD1. The V gene end was trimmed by 4 bases and the J gene end by 5 bases; junction bases not matched to a gene: 7. The germline CDR1 and CDR2 sequences are LNHDA and SQIVND (reference sequence). The CDR3 totals 15 residues. The CDR3 loop is CASSTRQGGNEKLFF. The DNA for the CDR3 is TGTGCCAGTAGTACCAGACAGGGTGGAAATGAAAAACTGTTTTTT. The whole variable domain, filled in from reference TRBV19 and TRBJ1-4, reads DGGITQSPKYLFRKEGQNVTLSCEQNLNHDAMYWYRQDPGQGLRLIYYSQIVNDFQKGDIAEGYSVSREKKESFPLTVTSAQKNPTAFYLCASSTRQGGNEKLFFGSGTQLSVL.

The CDR3 bases are TGTGCCAGCAGCCAAGATAAAACAGGGGGCAACTACAATGAGCAGTTCTTC. It specifies CASSQDKTGGNYNEQFF. The J gene is TRBJ2-1, the V gene TRBV4-2; TRBD1 agrees at 9 bases. Germline CDR1 is LGHNA and CDR2 is YNFKEQ. V trimming: 0 bases; J trimming: 3 bases; junction bases outside the gene matches: 6. The CDR3 length is 17 residues.

To note about this clone: At the DNA level, this CDR3 is encoded by other sequences in the same sample as well. The chain couples TRBV6-1 to TRBJ1-5; TRBD1 matches at 7 bases. With 3 bases clipped from V and 7 bases from J, the junction kept 3 bases outside the gene matches. The CDR3 contains 13 residues. The germline gives CDR1 MNHNS, CDR2 SASEGT. This chain's CDR3 is CASSENRGQPQHF. The CDR3 DNA follows: TGTGCCAGCAGTGAGAACAGGGGACAGCCCCAGCATTTT.

The chain links TRBV6-6 to TRBJ2-1; D gene ambiguous. The V and J ends lost 8 bases and 0 bases respectively, with 8 bases between them. Germline lookup yields CDR1 MNHNY and CDR2 SVGAGI (reference sequence). This CDR3 has 13 amino acids. This CDR3 is CASCSYSYNEQFF. The CDR3 DNA sequence: TGTGCCAGCTGTAGCTACTCCTACAATGAGCAGTTCTTC.

V usage is TRBV15 and J usage is TRBJ2-3; TRBD2 aligns across 8 bases. V shed 8 bases, J shed 2 bases, and the junction held 9 bases outside the gene matches. The V gene's germline CDR1 is LNHNV and CDR2 YYDKDF (reference sequence). CDR3 size: 15 residues. CDR3 nucleotide sequence: TGTGCCACCTCAGCTGAGCGGGAGATCACAGATACGCAGTATTTT. Translation gives CATSAEREITDTQYF.

This chain joins TRBV10-3 and TRBJ2-6, with 8 bases that match TRBD1. The CDR3 has 16 amino acids. The V gene end was trimmed by 3 bases and the J gene end by 3 bases; junction bases not matched to a gene: 4. Germline CDR1 is ENHRY and CDR2 is SYGVKD. The CDR3 nucleotides are TGTGCCATCAGTGAAGCAGGGGGCGGTGGGGCCAACGTCCTGACTTTC. Protein: CAISEAGGGGANVLTF.

In its sample, this clone was seen once. The chain has TRBV19 and TRBJ2-1, with D tentatively TRBD2 (6 bases). From germline, CDR1 is LNHDA and CDR2 SQIVND (reference sequence). This CDR3 contains 15 residues. V dropped 5 bases and J dropped 0 bases, with 11 bases sitting between them. The CDR3 loop is CASSYGGSSYNEQFF. Written as DNA, the CDR3 is TGTGCCAGTAGTTACGGGGGAAGCTCCTACAATGAGCAGTTCTTC.

This clone showed up just once. The chain combines TRBV3-1 (or the pseudogene TRBV3-2) with TRBJ2-1, with TRBD2 matching 10 bases. This CDR3 has 16 residues. Germline V gene sequence: CDR1 LGHDT, CDR2 YNNKEL (reference sequence). The V and J ends lost 0 bases and 10 bases, in that order; junction bases with no gene match: 9. This CDR3 is CASSQERGLAGVEQFF. CDR3 in DNA: TGTGCCAGCAGCCAAGAAAGGGGGCTAGCGGGGGTAGAGCAGTTCTTC.

This chain connects TRBV9 to TRBJ1-1; 7 bases match TRBD1. V shed 5 bases and J 3 bases; nucleotides not matched to a gene: 19. The CDR3 runs to 18 residues. In germline, CDR1 is SGDLS, CDR2 YYNGEE. The CDR3 reads CASSDRGDSAVGDTEAFF. The CDR3 coding sequence is TGTGCCAGCAGTGACCGCGGGGACAGTGCTGTTGGGGACACTGAAGCTTTCTTT.

CDR3 sequence: CASSQDRGLAKNIQYF. The CDR3 region has the DNA TGTGCCAGCAGCCAAGATAGAGGGCTAGCCAAAAACATTCAGTACTTC. The chain links TRBV14 to TRBJ2-4; TRBD2 might be the D (5 bases). CDR1 SGHDN and CDR2 FVKESK come from the germline V gene. With 0 bases removed from V and 0 bases from J, the gap between germline ends came to 9 bases. This CDR3 region has 16 residues.

The J gene is TRBJ2-3, the V gene TRBV24-1, with 12 nucleotides matching TRBD2. V lost 4 bases and J lost 0; bases outside the gene matches: 4. Germline values: CDR1 KGHDR, CDR2 SFDVKD. This CDR3 contains 17 residues. The CDR3 sequence: CATSDPGTSGSTDTQYF. The CDR3 DNA is TGTGCCACCAGTGACCCTGGGACTAGCGGGAGCACAGATACGCAGTATTTT.

The rearrangement links TRBV10-3 to TRBJ1-1; a possible D gene is TRBD1 (6 bases). Looked up from germline, CDR1 is ENHRY and CDR2 is SYGVKD. This CDR3 spans 14 amino acids. The V and J ends lost 0 bases and 4 bases respectively, with 9 bases between them. Written as DNA, the CDR3 is TGTGCCATCAGTGAGTCAGGGGGAGCCACTGAAGCTTTCTTT. Translating it yields CAISESGGATEAFF.

The chain combines TRBV5-1 with TRBJ2-3; weak D call: TRBD2 (6 bases). With 4 bases removed from V and 4 bases from J, the gap between germline ends came to 19 bases. This CDR3 has 16 amino acids. Germline V gene data show CDR1 as SGHRS and CDR2 as YFSETQ. The CDR3 coding sequence is TGCGCCAGCAGCCACCTCGGCGGGGCTCCCGCAGATACGCAGTATTTT. Amino acids: CASSHLGGAPADTQYF.

V is TRBV15 and J is TRBJ2-1; TRBD1 matches at 9 bases. Trimming cost V 3 bases and J 6 bases; bases outside gene matches: 6. The CDR3 sequence is 15 residues long. From germline, CDR1 is LNHNV and CDR2 YYDKDF (reference sequence). CDR3 bases: TGTGCCACCAGCAGGGACAGGGGAGCGAGCAATGAGCAGTTCTTC. It specifies CATSRDRGASNEQFF.

The chain carries TRBV7-9 and TRBJ2-6; D not resolved. Germline-derived CDR1 and CDR2 are SEHNR and FQNEAQ (reference sequence). V lost 7 bases and J 0 bases, leaving 10 bases between the germline ends. CDR3 length equals 15 residues. CDR3 nucleotide sequence: TGTGCCAGCACCCTCGTAAACTCTGGGGCCAACGTCCTGACTTTC. It translates to CASTLVNSGANVLTF. Based on the CDR3 plus reference TRBV7-9 and TRBJ2-6, the full variable domain is DTGVSQNPRHKITKRGQNVTFRCDPISEHNRLYWYRQTLGQGPEFLTYFQNEAQLEKSRLLSDRFSAERPKGSFSTLEIQRTEQGDSAMYLCASTLVNSGANVLTFGAGSRLTVL.

CDR3 in DNA: TGTGCCAGCAGTCTACTAGGGTGGGAAGCTTTCTTT. Protein product: CASSLLGWEAFF. The rearrangement links TRBV7-9 to TRBJ1-1; no definite D call. Germline-derived CDR1 and CDR2 are SEHNR and FQNEAQ (reference sequence). Trimming left V 6 bases short and J 8 bases short, with 13 bases between. The CDR3 is made up of 12 amino acids.

This chain joins TRBV5-1 and TRBJ2-5, with 10 positions matching TRBD2. V gave up 7 bases and J gave up 4 bases; unmatched junction bases: 16. Germline V gives CDR1 SGHRS, CDR2 YFSETQ. CDR3 size: 17 residues. CDR3 protein: CASWDPLLAGVGETQYF. CDR3 DNA: TGCGCCAGCTGGGACCCTTTGCTAGCGGGAGTCGGAGAGACCCAGTACTTC.

The chain joins TRBV6-5 to TRBJ1-1; TRBD1 agrees at 10 bases. This CDR3 comprises 15 residues. In germline, CDR1 is MNHEY, CDR2 SVGAGI. The J segment lost 4 bases and the V segment lost 0 bases, leaving 2 bases of the junction unmatched. The CDR3: CASSYSDRGGTEAFF. The DNA of the CDR3 is TGTGCCAGCAGTTACTCGGACAGGGGGGGCACTGAAGCTTTCTTT.

The chain is built from TRBV19 and TRBJ2-1, with 10 bases that match TRBD2. The CDR3 sequence is 13 residues long. Germline lookup yields CDR1 LNHDA and CDR2 SQIVND (reference sequence). The junction had 9 bases not matched to a gene; V was cut back by 7 bases and J by 12 bases. In nucleotides, the CDR3 is TGTGCCAGTAAACTAGCGGGGAGGCCGACGCAGTTCTTC. It translates to CASKLAGRPTQFF.